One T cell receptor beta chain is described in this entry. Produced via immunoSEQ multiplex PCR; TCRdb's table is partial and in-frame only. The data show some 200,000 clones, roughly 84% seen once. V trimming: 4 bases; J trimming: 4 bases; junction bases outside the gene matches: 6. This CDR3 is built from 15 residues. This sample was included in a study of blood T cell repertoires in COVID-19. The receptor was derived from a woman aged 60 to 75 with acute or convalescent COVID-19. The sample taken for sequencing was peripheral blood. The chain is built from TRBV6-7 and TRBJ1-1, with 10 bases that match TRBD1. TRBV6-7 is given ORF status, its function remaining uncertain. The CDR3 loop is CASSLGTGESTEAFF. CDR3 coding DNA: TGTGCCAGCAGTTTGGGGACAGGGGAGAGCACTGAAGCTTTCTTT.